A single sample gave rise to the 22 T cell receptor beta chains below, sequenced in a study of cytomegalovirus exposure and HLA in healthy donors. The PCR contained 60 Vbeta and 13 Jbeta primers. Sequencing was performed with immunoSEQ multiplex PCR; in TCRdb, only in-frame clones are kept and a portion is missing. Of under 150,000 clones detected, around 78% appear once; the ten largest clones hold roughly 1.9%. The sample comprised PBMCs. The receptors were gathered from a woman in her 50s in good health and CMV-seronegative.

The V call is TRBV28, the J call TRBJ1-1; a weak D match, TRBD1 (6 bases). The germline V and J ends were trimmed by 4 bases and 0 bases, with 18 bases remaining between them. Germline lookup yields CDR1 MDHEN and CDR2 SYDVKM. This CDR3 spans 17 amino acids. CDR3 nucleotide sequence: TGTGCCAGCAGTTCCTTCGCGGGGGGGGGCATGAACACTGAAGCTTTCTTT. Protein: CASSSFAGGGMNTEAFF.

This chain joins TRBV14 and TRBJ2-1; 9 nucleotides line up with TRBD2. CDR1 SGHDN and CDR2 FVKESK come from the germline V gene. The CDR3 covers 15 residues. V shed 4 bases, J shed 8 bases, and the junction held 9 bases outside the gene matches. For the CDR3, the DNA is TGTGCCAGCAGCCGGAGTCTAGCGGGGATAGATGAGCAGTTCTTC. Amino acids: CASSRSLAGIDEQFF.

The chain is built from TRBV6-9 and TRBJ1-1; D possibly corresponds to TRBD1 (5 bases). Germline CDR1 reads MNHGY; CDR2 reads SVAAGI. V was shortened by 5 bases and J by 4 bases, with 14 bases between the two germline ends. The CDR3 is 14 residues long. CDR3 in DNA: TGTGCCAGCAGTCCCCCTCAGGGTAGCACTGAAGCTTTCTTT. This translates into CASSPPQGSTEAFF.

The chain employs TRBV5-4 and TRBJ2-1; the match to TRBD2 covers 13 bases. The CDR3 is made up of 18 amino acids. Germline V lookup: CDR1 SGHNT, CDR2 YYREEE (reference sequence). V lost 4 bases, J lost 0 bases, and 7 bases stayed unmatched. The CDR3 protein is CASSHRTSGGSSYNEQFF. Written as DNA, the CDR3 is TGTGCCAGCAGCCACCGGACTAGCGGGGGCAGCTCCTACAATGAGCAGTTCTTC.

Only a few counts were recorded for this clone. J is TRBJ1-4 and V is TRBV7-6; D perhaps matches TRBD1 (6 bases). The CDR3 extends over 14 amino acids. Germline CDR1 SGHVS, CDR2 FNYEAQ. Trimming took 6 bases from V and 3 from J, leaving 11 bases between them. This CDR3 is CASRRTVSNEKLFF. DNA for the CDR3: TGTGCCAGCAGGAGGACAGTGTCTAATGAAAAACTGTTTTTT. The variable domain in full, completed from reference TRBV7-6 and TRBJ1-4, reads GAGVSQSPRYKVTKRGQDVALRCDPISGHVSLYWYRQALGQGPEFLTYFNYEAQQDKSGLPNDRFSAERPEGSISTLTIQRTEQRDSAMYRCASRRTVSNEKLFFGSGTQLSVL.

The V gene is TRBV19, the J gene TRBJ1-5; D remains ambiguous. The CDR3 spans 16 residues. Deletions cut 0 bases from V and 0 bases from J, with 9 bases between. In germline, CDR1 is LNHDA, CDR2 SQIVND (reference sequence). In DNA form, the CDR3 reads TGTGCCAGTAGTATAGAGTCAGGATATAGCAATCAGCCCCAGCATTTT. This encodes CASSIESGYSNQPQHF.

The CDR3 region has the DNA TGTGCCAGCACCCATTGGATTGGGACTAGCCCTGATGAGCAGTTCTTC. This sequence encodes CASTHWIGTSPDEQFF. The chain is built from TRBV5-4 and TRBJ2-1, with 9 bases identical to TRBD2. J gave up 8 bases and V 6 bases, and 15 bases lay outside the gene matches. The CDR3 extends over 16 amino acids. Per germline, CDR1 SGHNT and CDR2 YYREEE (reference sequence).

This clone showed up just a few times. The J gene is TRBJ1-2, the V gene TRBV6-6; 9 bases line up with TRBD1. Germline CDR1 reads MNHNY; CDR2 reads SVGAGI (reference sequence). With V trimmed by 4 bases and J by 8 bases, 11 bases remained unmatched. This CDR3 has 15 amino acids. The CDR3 protein is CASSFAPGQGLGYTF. Written as DNA, the CDR3 is TGTGCCAGCAGTTTCGCTCCGGGACAGGGTTTGGGCTACACCTTC.

This clone has a handful of counts. V and J are TRBV7-8 and TRBJ1-4, with a weak D call TRBD1 (5 bases). The CDR3 loop spans 13 amino acids. V was trimmed by 3 bases and J by 7 bases, leaving 9 bases between them. CDR1 SGHVS and CDR2 FQNEAQ come from the germline V gene. The DNA for the CDR3 is TGTGCCAGCAGCTTCTTCGGGGGTGAAAAACTGTTTTTT. As protein: CASSFFGGEKLFF.

The chain combines TRBV9 with TRBJ2-3; maybe TRBD2 (5 bases). There are 16 residues in the CDR3. Looked up from germline, CDR1 is SGDLS and CDR2 is YYNGEE. V dropped 4 bases and J dropped 1 base, with 16 bases sitting between them. CDR3 coding DNA: TGTGCCAGCAGCTCGAGGGCAGGTCAGGGCACAGATACGCAGTATTTT. This gives the protein CASSSRAGQGTDTQYF. The whole variable domain, filled in from reference TRBV9 and TRBJ2-3, reads DSGVTQTPKHLITATGQRVTLRCSPRSGDLSVYWYQQSLDQGLQFLIQYYNGEERAKGNILERFSAQQFPDLHSELNLSSLELGDSALYFCASSSRAGQGTDTQYFGPGTRLTVL.

The genes are TRBV4-3 and TRBJ2-2, with 10 bases fitting TRBD1. This CDR3 is built from 16 residues. The germline CDR1 and CDR2 sequences are LGHNA and YSLEER. V was pared by 1 base and J by 4 bases, with 3 bases of the junction left unmatched. This CDR3 reads CASSQGGTGVTGELFF. The CDR3 DNA follows: TGCGCCAGCAGCCAAGGAGGGACAGGGGTCACCGGGGAGCTGTTTTTT.

V and J are TRBV7-2 and TRBJ2-2, with TRBD1 identical over 7 bases. Germline V CDR1 and CDR2: SGHTA, FQGNSA. The trim removed 5 bases at V and 4 bases at J, leaving 10 bases unmatched. The CDR3 consists of 16 residues. The CDR3 here is CASSLSGTVPTGELFF. In DNA form, the CDR3 reads TGTGCCAGCAGCCTATCCGGGACAGTTCCCACCGGGGAGCTGTTTTTT.

The CDR3 loop reads CASSSTTSRHEQFF. The CDR3 DNA follows: TGTGCCAGCAGCTCAACGACTAGCAGGCATGAGCAGTTCTTC. J is TRBJ2-1 and V is TRBV5-6, with 7 nucleotides matching TRBD2. The CDR3 runs 14 residues. The trim removed 3 bases at V and 8 bases at J, leaving 8 bases unmatched. CDR1 and CDR2 from the germline V gene are SGHDT and YYEEEE.

The chain carries TRBV7-2 and TRBJ2-3, with a weak D call TRBD2 (5 bases). The CDR3 runs 14 residues. The germline CDR1 and CDR2 sequences are SGHTA and FQGNSA. Trimming removed 5 bases at V and 6 bases at J, with 15 bases between. The CDR3: CASSPWRVGDTQYF. DNA of the CDR3: TGTGCCAGCAGCCCGTGGCGGGTAGGGGATACGCAGTATTTT.

This chain joins TRBV7-9 and TRBJ2-2, with D perhaps matching TRBD2 (5 bases). CDR1 is SEHNR and CDR2 is FQNEAQ in the germline V gene (reference sequence). V lost 5 bases, J lost 6 bases, and 10 bases lay in between. This CDR3 has 13 amino acids. The CDR3 here is CASSPPGAGELFF. The DNA for the CDR3 is TGTGCCAGCAGCCCTCCCGGGGCCGGGGAGCTGTTTTTT.

This clone has just one count. V is TRBV25-1 and J is TRBJ1-4; 9 positions match TRBD1. Germline lookup yields CDR1 MGHDK and CDR2 SYGVNS. The CDR3 consists of 15 residues. With V trimmed by 10 bases and J by 5 bases, 11 bases remained unmatched. The CDR3 loop reads CAKAYRDRVNEKLFF. CDR3 nucleotide sequence: TGTGCCAAGGCATACCGGGACAGGGTAAATGAAAAACTGTTTTTT.

V and J are TRBV7-3 and TRBJ2-1; 7 nucleotides align to TRBD2. Germline V lookup: CDR1 SGHTA, CDR2 FQGTGA. The CDR3 consists of 16 residues. Germline trimming cut 4 bases from V and 5 bases from J; bases unmatched to any gene: 11. DNA for the CDR3: TGTGCCAGCAGCTCCACGAGGGTAGCGGGCCACAATGAGCAGTTCTTC. Amino acids: CASSSTRVAGHNEQFF.

This clone was seen a handful of times. J is TRBJ2-7 and V is TRBV30, with 12 bases aligning to TRBD2. Germline CDR1 GTSNPN, CDR2 SVGIG (reference sequence). V gave up 3 bases and J gave up 5 bases; unmatched junction bases: 5. The CDR3 is 14 residues long. CDR3 nucleotides: TGTGCCTGGAGCGGACTAGCGGGATCGAACGAGCAGTACTTC. Translated: CAWSGLAGSNEQYF.

This chain uses TRBV6-1 with TRBJ1-6, with a tentative D call TRBD1 (5 bases). Per germline, CDR1 MNHNS and CDR2 SASEGT. Between the trimmed V and J ends, which lost 6 bases and 7 bases, there was a span of 16 bases. CDR3 size: 15 residues. CDR3 nucleotides: TGTGCCAGCAGGGACAAAAGGGTTACGAATTCACCCCTCCACTTT. The encoded protein is CASRDKRVTNSPLHF.

The chain recombines TRBV5-3 with TRBJ1-1; D uncertain. TRBV5-3 is classed as an ORF, of uncertain function. V was cut by 8 bases and J by 6 bases, with 8 bases left in between. The CDR3 covers 10 residues. The CDR3 region is CASREAEAFF. DNA of the CDR3: TGTGCCAGTAGGGAGGCTGAAGCTTTCTTT.

In DNA form, the CDR3 reads TGTGCCAGCAGCTTAGCGGGGACTAGCGGGGGGAGGGACGGGGAGCTGTTTTTT. This encodes CASSLAGTSGGRDGELFF. The chain has TRBV7-2 and TRBJ2-2; 15 bases line up with TRBD2. This CDR3 is built from 18 residues. The V gene's germline CDR1 is SGHTA and CDR2 FQGNSA. With 0 bases clipped from V and 7 bases from J, the junction kept 6 bases outside the gene matches.

Points on this clone: The junction and the germline gene differ at one end; a read error may be behind it. The chain carries TRBV6-6 and TRBJ1-5; no clear D gene. This CDR3 is built from 13 residues. CDR1 MNHNY and CDR2 SVGAGI come from the germline V gene (reference sequence). The CDR3 loop reads CASIAGGNQPQNF. DNA for the CDR3: TGTGCCAGCATTGCCGGCGGCAATCAGCCCCAGAATTTT.